The 5 T cell receptor beta chains in this list originate from one sample, sequenced in a study of regulatory T cells in long-lasting Graves disease (dated by TCRdb to 2020 to 2023). The time point tag for this specimen amounts to: newly diagnosed GD, antithyroid drugs for less than 3 months. For both TCR sequencing and RNA sequencing, RNA was extracted from PBMCs in TRIzol. The protocol used for the library was multiplex PCR. The data were produced on an Illumina HiSeq 4000. TCR beta libraries were built with iRepertoire HTBI primers and Arm-PCR amplification of CDR3 regions. In TCRdb, the public reads were trimmed at Q25 with fastp and aligned with MiXCR, with productive beta chains retained. Identical CDR3 proteins give one entry, which carries the most common genes and DNA. This sample is represented by approximately 390,000 distinct CDR3 sequences; 15% to 20% of them were singletons. 20% to 25% of the sample comes from the top ten.

These same records also appear under a second study, on T cells in Graves' hyperthyroidism and ophthalmopathy.

Sequenced material: peripheral blood mononuclear cells (PBMCs), taken at new diagnosis, from a patient treated with antithyroid drugs. The receptors come from a woman aged 18-30 years with Graves disease. Donor details come from another sample of the same person, matched by shared clones.

The table lists this clonotype with many counts. The chain is built from TRBV2 and TRBJ1-5; TRBD1 is a possible D gene (6 bases). Trimming cost V 6 bases and J 0 bases, with 15 bases left between them. The CDR3 sequence is 16 residues long. Germline loops: CDR1 SNHLY, CDR2 FYNNEI. The CDR3 reads CASSAGTRISNQPQHF. In DNA, the CDR3 is TGTGCCAGCAGCGCCGGGACACGGATTAGCAATCAGCCCCAGCATTTT.

The genes are TRBV9 and TRBJ2-3, with TRBD2 identical over 8 bases. In germline, CDR1 is SGDLS, CDR2 YYNGEE. The CDR3 totals 16 residues. The junction had 5 bases not matched to a gene; V was cut back by 0 bases and J by 2 bases. CDR3 sequence: CASSVGAGGATDTQYF. The CDR3 DNA reads TGTGCCAGCAGCGTAGGGGCGGGGGGTGCCACAGATACGCAGTATTTT.

CDR3 coding DNA: TGTGCCAGCAGCAGACAAGCCGGGACAGGAGATTCACCCCTCCACTTT. Encoded protein: CASSRQAGTGDSPLHF. This chain connects TRBV5-6 to TRBJ1-6; 8 nucleotides line up with TRBD1. The trim removed 4 bases at V and 8 bases at J, leaving 11 bases unmatched. The CDR3 extends over 16 amino acids. The V gene's germline CDR1 is SGHDT and CDR2 YYEEEE.

The genes are TRBV7-9 and TRBJ1-1; possibly TRBD1 for D (6 bases). V was pared by 5 bases and J by 11 bases, with 15 bases between. The CDR3 runs to 12 residues. Germline CDR1 is SEHNR and CDR2 is FQNEAQ (reference sequence). In DNA form, the CDR3 reads TGTGCCAGCAGCACAGGGCTAAGCAAGGCTTTCTTT. It is translated as CASSTGLSKAFF.

For this clonotype: A read error may explain this, as a much larger clone is one base away. V gene TRBV6-5 combines with J gene TRBJ2-7; no definite D call. The CDR3 contains 13 residues. V was cut by 2 bases and J by 2 bases, with 7 bases left in between. Per germline, CDR1 MNHEY and CDR2 SVGAGI. This chain's CDR3 is CASSYVQAYEQYF. The DNA for the CDR3 is TGTGCCAGCAGTTACGTACAAGCCTACGAGCAGTACTTC.